A single sample gave rise to the 30 T cell receptor beta chains below, sequenced in a study of cytomegalovirus exposure and HLA in healthy donors. The protocol was immunoSEQ multiplex PCR, while the TCRdb copy is restricted to in-frame clones and leaves out a portion. This table holds about 160,000 clones, around 88% found once. Sample: PBMCs. The receptors come from a woman in her late teens or twenties in good health and CMV-seronegative.

The rearrangement uses TRBV6-1 and TRBJ2-3; 7 bases align to TRBD2. The CDR3 loop spans 14 amino acids. After removal of 8 bases from V and 5 bases from J, the junction contained 10 bases not matched to a gene. From germline, CDR1 is MNHNS and CDR2 SASEGT. CDR3 sequence: CASSEGRGLDTQYF. Here the CDR3 DNA reads TGTGCCAGCTCCGAGGGGCGGGGGTTAGATACGCAGTATTTT.

The V call is TRBV6-5, the J call TRBJ1-1; D unclear. The length of the CDR3 is 15 residues. Germline V gene sequence: CDR1 MNHEY, CDR2 SVGAGI. V lost 0 bases and J 4 bases, leaving 12 bases between the germline ends. CDR3 sequence reads: CASSYSFTPGTEAFF. The CDR3 bases are TGTGCCAGCAGTTACTCGTTTACCCCGGGCACTGAAGCTTTCTTT.

This sequence joins TRBV7-2 and TRBJ1-1; 7 bases line up with TRBD1. Losses at the gene ends were 7 bases for V and 4 bases for J; bases not matched to a gene: 9. Per the germline V gene, CDR1 is SGHTA and CDR2 is FQGNSA. CDR3 length: 14 residues. The CDR3 loop reads CASTTYRGSTEAFF. CDR3 nucleotide sequence: TGTGCCAGCACCACTTACAGGGGTTCCACTGAAGCTTTCTTT.

This sequence joins TRBV19 and TRBJ1-1; perhaps TRBD1 as D (5 bases). Germline V lookup: CDR1 LNHDA, CDR2 SQIVND (reference sequence). V lost 3 bases, J lost 1 base, and 6 bases lay in between. CDR3 size: 13 residues. The CDR3 sequence is CASSIQGNTEAFF. The DNA for the CDR3 is TGTGCCAGTAGTATTCAGGGGAACACTGAAGCTTTCTTT.

This clone was counted once. The rearrangement uses TRBV6-1 and TRBJ1-4, with D possibly matching TRBD1 (5 bases). The CDR3 contains 15 residues. Germline CDR1 MNHNS, CDR2 SASEGT. The ends were cut back, 2 bases at V and 8 bases at J, with 15 bases in the middle. DNA of the CDR3: TGTGCCAGCAGTGAACGGGACTCATGGGGGGAAAAACTGTTTTTT. Its translation: CASSERDSWGEKLFF.

The CDR3 sequence: CASSPRALRTGAYEQYF. The CDR3 nucleotides are TGTGCCAGCAGTCCTCGCGCCCTACGAACGGGTGCCTACGAGCAGTACTTC. This sequence joins TRBV27 and TRBJ2-7; D is ambiguous. This CDR3 comprises 17 residues. V dropped 5 bases and J dropped 2 bases, with 22 bases sitting between them. Germline V CDR1 and CDR2: MNHEY, SMNVEV (reference sequence).

The chain joins TRBV12-5 to TRBJ1-1; D remains ambiguous. Looked up from germline, CDR1 is LGHNT and CDR2 is FRNRAP. With 2 bases removed from V and 3 bases from J, the gap between germline ends came to 13 bases. This CDR3 has 15 amino acids. The DNA for the CDR3 is TGTGCTAGTGGTTTGCCCTCCGGGTATGACACTGAAGCTTTCTTT. Translating gives CASGLPSGYDTEAFF.

This chain links TRBV27 with TRBJ2-1; D not certain. The CDR3 spans 13 residues. CDR1 is MNHEY and CDR2 is SMNVEV in the germline V gene (reference sequence). Trimming took off 3 bases at V and 4 bases at J, with 7 bases between the two ends. As DNA, the CDR3 is TGTGCCAGCAGTTTCTCAGGTTACAATGAGCAGTTCTTC. Translation gives CASSFSGYNEQFF.

The chain has TRBV27 and TRBJ2-2; D possibly corresponds to TRBD1 (6 bases). Deletions cut 8 bases from V and 2 bases from J, with 9 bases between. CDR3 length: 13 residues. Germline loops: CDR1 MNHEY, CDR2 SMNVEV (reference sequence). This CDR3 is CASGRGNTGELFF. CDR3 DNA sequence: TGTGCCAGCGGCAGGGGCAACACCGGGGAGCTGTTTTTT.

The chain employs TRBV12-2 and TRBJ2-3; the table assigns TRBD2, which was not confirmed against the DNA. TRBV12-2 is classified as a pseudogene. This CDR3 is built from 18 residues. The CDR3 loop reads CASPLPFGLAESTDTQYF. The CDR3, as DNA: TGTGCAAGTCCCCTCCCCTTTGGACTAGCGGAGAGCACAGATACGCAGTATTTT.

V usage is TRBV7-9 and J usage is TRBJ2-6, with unresolved D. Trimming shortened V by 5 bases and J by 1 base, and 15 bases separated the two germline ends. This CDR3 spans 17 amino acids. In germline, CDR1 is SEHNR, CDR2 FQNEAQ (reference sequence). CDR3 DNA: TGTGCCAGCAGCCCTACCAGGCCGGTTTCTGGGGCCAACGTCCTGACTTTC. It is translated as CASSPTRPVSGANVLTF.

V and J are TRBV5-4 and TRBJ2-5; 11 bases align to TRBD2. Germline loops: CDR1 SGHNT, CDR2 YYREEE (reference sequence). With V trimmed by 0 bases and J by 2 bases, 6 bases remained unmatched. There are 17 residues in the CDR3. Here the CDR3 DNA reads TGTGCCAGCAGCTTGGGGGGGACTAGCGGCCCGCAAGAGACCCAGTACTTC. Amino acids: CASSLGGTSGPQETQYF.

The J gene is TRBJ2-2, the V gene TRBV5-1, with TRBD1 matching over 10 bases. Unmatched junction bases numbered 2, after V lost 0 bases and J lost 0 bases. The CDR3 sequence is 17 residues long. Germline CDR1 and CDR2: SGHRS and YFSETQ. In nucleotides, the CDR3 is TGCGCCAGCAGCTTGGAAGACAGGGGGCCGAACACCGGGGAGCTGTTTTTT. Its translation: CASSLEDRGPNTGELFF.

The rearrangement uses TRBV4-2 and TRBJ1-3; D remains ambiguous. Trimming shortened V by 1 base and J by 0 bases, and 7 bases separated the two germline ends. Germline CDR1 and CDR2: LGHNA and YNFKEQ. The CDR3 consists of 15 residues. The CDR3 here is CASSQAPGSGNTIYF. CDR3 sequence (DNA): TGTGCCAGCAGCCAAGCCCCAGGCTCTGGAAACACCATATATTTT.

This clone was seen a handful of times. This chain links TRBV2 with TRBJ1-6; possibly TRBD1 for D (6 bases). This CDR3 has 14 residues. With 11 bases removed from V and 10 bases from J, the gap between germline ends came to 21 bases. CDR1 and CDR2 from the germline V gene are SNHLY and FYNNEI. CDR3 DNA sequence: TGTGCCGGCCATGGGGGCACCTCGGGCTCACCCCTCCACTTT. It encodes CAGHGGTSGSPLHF.

The V gene is TRBV9, the J gene TRBJ1-2, with D tentatively TRBD1 (5 bases). The germline V gene has CDR1 SGDLS and CDR2 YYNGEE. This CDR3 is built from 15 residues. Trimming left V 2 bases short and J 4 bases short, with 15 bases between. The CDR3 nucleotides are TGTGCCAGCAGCGTTGCGGTGACAGCCGTCTATGGCTACACCTTC. As protein: CASSVAVTAVYGYTF. The full variable domain, its missing parts supplied by reference TRBV9 and TRBJ1-2, is DSGVTQTPKHLITATGQRVTLRCSPRSGDLSVYWYQQSLDQGLQFLIQYYNGEERAKGNILERFSAQQFPDLHSELNLSSLELGDSALYFCASSVAVTAVYGYTFGSGTRLTVV.

This clone was detected a few times. This chain links TRBV5-4 with TRBJ2-5, with D perhaps matching TRBD2 (6 bases). Deletions cut 0 bases from V and 1 base from J, with 7 bases between. The V gene's germline CDR1 is SGHNT and CDR2 YYREEE (reference sequence). This CDR3 is built from 14 residues. The CDR3 coding sequence is TGTGCCAGCAGCTTGGGGAGGGCCCAAGAGACCCAGTACTTC. The encoded protein is CASSLGRAQETQYF.

This rearrangement joins TRBV2 to TRBJ2-5, with TRBD2 matching 11 bases. Germline V gives CDR1 SNHLY, CDR2 FYNNEI. Trimming removed 1 base from V and 5 bases from J; junction bases left unmatched: 9. The CDR3 covers 17 residues. CDR3 loop: CASSEGLAGGSEETQYF. The CDR3 DNA is TGTGCCAGCAGTGAAGGGCTAGCGGGAGGCTCGGAGGAGACCCAGTACTTC.

This clone was detected a few times. The rearrangement joins TRBV27 to TRBJ1-5; tentatively, D is TRBD1 (5 bases). Germline V lookup: CDR1 MNHEY, CDR2 SMNVEV (reference sequence). Between the trimmed V and J ends, which lost 0 bases and 5 bases, there was a span of 11 bases. This CDR3 region has 15 residues. CDR3 in amino acids: CASSLSNRLHQPQHF. CDR3 nucleotides: TGTGCCAGCAGTTTATCGAACAGGTTACATCAGCCCCAGCATTTT.

The chain combines TRBV11-1 with TRBJ2-6, with unresolved D. The germline V gene encodes CDR1 SGHAT and CDR2 FQDESV (reference sequence). V lost 1 base and J 0 bases, leaving 4 bases between the germline ends. The CDR3 consists of 15 residues. The chain's CDR3 is CASSLDNSGANVLTF. DNA for the CDR3: TGTGCCAGCAGCTTAGACAACTCTGGGGCCAACGTCCTGACTTTC.

This chain connects TRBV19 to TRBJ2-7, with D perhaps matching TRBD2 (6 bases). This CDR3 contains 13 residues. The germline CDR1 and CDR2 sequences are LNHDA and SQIVND (reference sequence). V was shortened by 5 bases and J by 4 bases, with 12 bases between the two germline ends. The DNA of the CDR3 is TGTGCCAGTAGTGCGGGACTGATATACGAGCAGTACTTC. The encoded protein is CASSAGLIYEQYF.

This sequence joins TRBV4-1 and TRBJ1-2; 8 nucleotides agree with TRBD1. The CDR3 extends over 15 amino acids. Germline CDR1 reads MGHRA; CDR2 reads YSYEKL. The ends lost 3 bases at V and 4 bases at J; junction bases unmatched: 7. CDR3 in DNA: TGCGCCAGCAGCCAGCAGACAGGGGTGAGCTATGGCTACACCTTC. Protein product: CASSQQTGVSYGYTF.

The chain has TRBV4-3 and TRBJ2-7; a possible D gene is TRBD1 (6 bases). The CDR3 is 13 amino acids. Trimming cost V 3 bases and J 1 base, with 7 bases left between them. Germline V gene sequence: CDR1 LGHNA, CDR2 YSLEER. CDR3 DNA: TGCGCCAGCAGCCACAGGGGTTCCTACGAGCAGTACTTC. The encoded protein is CASSHRGSYEQYF.

This chain uses TRBV20-1 with TRBJ2-5; D unresolved. The V and J ends lost 4 bases and 3 bases respectively, with 3 bases between them. Germline V gene sequence: CDR1 DFQATT, CDR2 SNEGSKA (reference sequence). The CDR3 has 10 amino acids. CDR3 in amino acids: CSATEETQYF. Here the CDR3 DNA reads TGCAGTGCTACCGAAGAGACCCAGTACTTC.

The sample holds many counts of this clone. The chain uses TRBV29-1 and TRBJ2-7, with 12 positions matching TRBD2. The CDR3 consists of 15 residues. Germline assignment: CDR1 SQVTM and CDR2 ANQGSEA. V lost 2 bases, J lost 6 bases, and 8 bases stayed unmatched. CDR3 DNA: TGCAGCGTTGAAACCGTGACTAGCGGGAGTGGCGAGCAGTACTTC. Translating gives CSVETVTSGSGEQYF.

The chain employs TRBV23-1 and TRBJ1-2, with 7 bases identical to TRBD1. TRBV23-1 carries the ORF label, with uncertain function. Trimming removed 1 base from V and 3 bases from J; junction bases left unmatched: 11. The CDR3 extends over 17 amino acids. The CDR3 loop reads CASSQLGEQGPDYGYTF. The CDR3 DNA reads as TGCGCCAGCAGTCAATTGGGCGAACAGGGGCCAGACTATGGCTACACCTTC.

V and J are TRBV6-5 and TRBJ2-7, with 11 positions matching TRBD1. Trimming cost V 6 bases and J 5 bases; bases outside gene matches: 9. The CDR3 has 15 residues. Germline CDR1 and CDR2: MNHEY and SVGAGI. In DNA, the CDR3 is TGTGCCAGCAGACCTAGCCGGGACAGGGGGGACGAGCAGTACTTC. Encoded protein: CASRPSRDRGDEQYF.

The CDR3 region is CASSAQGVQYF. The CDR3 nucleotides are TGTGCCAGCAGTGCCCAGGGGGTCCAGTACTTC. The rearrangement joins TRBV6-1 to TRBJ2-5; TRBD1 matches 7 bases. Unmatched junction bases numbered 3, after V lost 4 bases and J lost 10 bases. Germline values: CDR1 MNHNS, CDR2 SASEGT. The CDR3 has 11 amino acids.

The J gene is TRBJ1-5, the V gene TRBV6-5; 7 bases are shared with TRBD1. Trimming cost V 0 bases and J 7 bases; bases outside gene matches: 3. Per the germline V gene, CDR1 is MNHEY and CDR2 is SVGAGI. This CDR3 comprises 14 residues. The CDR3 region is CASSYSTGNQPQHF. The CDR3 bases are TGTGCCAGCAGTTACTCGACAGGGAACCAGCCCCAGCATTTT.

The chain links TRBV29-1 to TRBJ2-3; 7 bases are shared with TRBD2. V was clipped by 8 bases and J by 0 bases; unmatched bases: 11. The CDR3 is 15 amino acids. CDR1 SQVTM and CDR2 ANQGSEA come from the germline V gene. The CDR3 is CSKRGGERSTDTQYF. CDR3 coding DNA: TGCAGCAAACGGGGAGGGGAAAGGAGCACAGATACGCAGTATTTT.